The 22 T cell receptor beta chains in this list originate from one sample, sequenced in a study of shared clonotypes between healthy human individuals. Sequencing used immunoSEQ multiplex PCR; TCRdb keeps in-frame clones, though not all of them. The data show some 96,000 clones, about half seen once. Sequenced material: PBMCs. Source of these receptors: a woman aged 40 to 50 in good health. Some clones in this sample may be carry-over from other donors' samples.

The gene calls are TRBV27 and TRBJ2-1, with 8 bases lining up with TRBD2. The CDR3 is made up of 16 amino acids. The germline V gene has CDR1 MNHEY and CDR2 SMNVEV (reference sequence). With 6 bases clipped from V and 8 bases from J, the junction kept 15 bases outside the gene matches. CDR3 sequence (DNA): TGTGCCAGCAGGACGCTAAAGCGGGAGTATGGAGATGAGCAGTTCTTC. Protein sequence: CASRTLKREYGDEQFF.

This CDR3 reads CASSYPPTGASYEQYF. As DNA, the CDR3 is TGTGCCAGCAGTTACCCCCCGACAGGGGCTAGCTACGAGCAGTACTTC. The V call is TRBV6-5, the J call TRBJ2-7, with 8 bases that match TRBD1. The germline V gene encodes CDR1 MNHEY and CDR2 SVGAGI. This CDR3 contains 16 residues. The ends lost 2 bases at V and 3 bases at J; junction bases unmatched: 9.

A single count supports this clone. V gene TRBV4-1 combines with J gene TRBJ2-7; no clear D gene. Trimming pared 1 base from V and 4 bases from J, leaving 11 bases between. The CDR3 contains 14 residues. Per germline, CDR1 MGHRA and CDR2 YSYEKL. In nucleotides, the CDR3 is TGCGCCAGCAGCCAAGTGACACGGTTTTACGAGCAGTACTTC. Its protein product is CASSQVTRFYEQYF.

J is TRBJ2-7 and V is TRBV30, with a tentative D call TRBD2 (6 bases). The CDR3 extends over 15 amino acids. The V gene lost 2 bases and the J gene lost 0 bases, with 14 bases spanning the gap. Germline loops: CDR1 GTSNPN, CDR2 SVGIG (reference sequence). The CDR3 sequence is CAWSRIAVLSYEQYF. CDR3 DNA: TGTGCCTGGAGTCGTATAGCGGTCCTCTCCTACGAGCAGTACTTC.

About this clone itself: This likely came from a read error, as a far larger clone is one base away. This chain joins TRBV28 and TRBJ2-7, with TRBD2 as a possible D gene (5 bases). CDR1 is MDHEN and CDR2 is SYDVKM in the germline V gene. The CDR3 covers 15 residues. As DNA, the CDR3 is TGTGCCAGCAGTTTCAGCGGAACGGTAGCATACGGGCAGTACTTC. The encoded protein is CASSFSGTVAYGQYF.

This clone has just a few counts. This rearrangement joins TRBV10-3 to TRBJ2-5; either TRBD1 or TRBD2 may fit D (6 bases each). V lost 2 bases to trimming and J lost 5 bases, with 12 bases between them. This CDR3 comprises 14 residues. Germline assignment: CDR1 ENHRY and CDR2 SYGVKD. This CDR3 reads CAISEGGPGETQYF. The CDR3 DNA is TGTGCCATCAGTGAGGGGGGGCCCGGGGAGACCCAGTACTTC.

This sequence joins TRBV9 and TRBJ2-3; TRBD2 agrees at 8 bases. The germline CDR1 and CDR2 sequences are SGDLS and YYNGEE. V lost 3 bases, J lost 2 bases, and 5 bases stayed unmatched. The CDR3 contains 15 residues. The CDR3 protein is CASSAGLVDTDTQYF. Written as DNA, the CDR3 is TGTGCCAGCAGCGCGGGACTAGTCGACACAGATACGCAGTATTTT.

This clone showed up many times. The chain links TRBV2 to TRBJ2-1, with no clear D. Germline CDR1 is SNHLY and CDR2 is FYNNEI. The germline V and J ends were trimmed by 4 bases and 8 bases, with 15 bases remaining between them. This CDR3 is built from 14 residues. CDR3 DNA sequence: TGTGCCAGCAGTGGGGTGTCGGAGCTCGATGAGCAGTTCTTC. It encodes CASSGVSELDEQFF.

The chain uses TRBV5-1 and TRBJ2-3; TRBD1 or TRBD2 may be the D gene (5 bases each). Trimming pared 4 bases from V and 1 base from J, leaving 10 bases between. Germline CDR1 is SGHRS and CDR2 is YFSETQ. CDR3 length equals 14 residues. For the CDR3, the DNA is TGCGCCAGCAGCCTGGGACGGCGCACAGATACGCAGTATTTT. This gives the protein CASSLGRRTDTQYF.

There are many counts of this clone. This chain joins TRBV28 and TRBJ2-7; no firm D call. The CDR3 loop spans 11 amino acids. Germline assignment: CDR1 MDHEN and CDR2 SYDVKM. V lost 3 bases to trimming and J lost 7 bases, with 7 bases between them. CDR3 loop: CASSLREEQYF. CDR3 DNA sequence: TGTGCCAGCAGTTTGCGAGAGGAGCAGTACTTC.

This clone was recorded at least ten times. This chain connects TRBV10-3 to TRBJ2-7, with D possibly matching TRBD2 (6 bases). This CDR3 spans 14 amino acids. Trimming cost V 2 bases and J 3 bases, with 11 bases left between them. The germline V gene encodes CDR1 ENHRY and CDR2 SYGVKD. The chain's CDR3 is CAISEGLNLYEQYF. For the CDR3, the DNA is TGTGCCATCAGTGAGGGACTAAATCTCTACGAGCAGTACTTC.

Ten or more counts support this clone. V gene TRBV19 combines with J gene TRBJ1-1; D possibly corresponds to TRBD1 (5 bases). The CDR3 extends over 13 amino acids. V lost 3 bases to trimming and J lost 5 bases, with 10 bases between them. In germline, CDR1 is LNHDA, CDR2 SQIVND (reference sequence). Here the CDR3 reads CASSMRRGTEAFF. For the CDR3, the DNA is TGTGCCAGTAGTATGAGACGGGGGACTGAAGCTTTCTTT.

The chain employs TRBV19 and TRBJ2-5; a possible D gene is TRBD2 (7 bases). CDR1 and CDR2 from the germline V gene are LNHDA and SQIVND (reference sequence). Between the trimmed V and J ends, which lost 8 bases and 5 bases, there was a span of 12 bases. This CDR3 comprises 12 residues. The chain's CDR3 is CASGGAPETQYF. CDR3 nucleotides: TGTGCCAGTGGGGGGGCACCCGAGACCCAGTACTTC.

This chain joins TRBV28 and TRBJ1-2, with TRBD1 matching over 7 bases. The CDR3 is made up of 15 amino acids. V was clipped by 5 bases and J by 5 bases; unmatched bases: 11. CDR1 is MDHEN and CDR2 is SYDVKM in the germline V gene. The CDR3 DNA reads TGTGCCAGCAGTCCGTACAGGGGAGGAGGATATGGCTACACCTTC. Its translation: CASSPYRGGGYGYTF.

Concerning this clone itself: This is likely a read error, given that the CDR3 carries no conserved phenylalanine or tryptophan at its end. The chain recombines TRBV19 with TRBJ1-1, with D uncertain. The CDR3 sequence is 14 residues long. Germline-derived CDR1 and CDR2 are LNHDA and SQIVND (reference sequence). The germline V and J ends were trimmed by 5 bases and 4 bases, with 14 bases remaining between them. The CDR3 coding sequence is TGTGCCAGTAGTGCTTGGACGGAGGGCACTGAAGCTTTCCTT. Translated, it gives CASSAWTEGTEAFL.

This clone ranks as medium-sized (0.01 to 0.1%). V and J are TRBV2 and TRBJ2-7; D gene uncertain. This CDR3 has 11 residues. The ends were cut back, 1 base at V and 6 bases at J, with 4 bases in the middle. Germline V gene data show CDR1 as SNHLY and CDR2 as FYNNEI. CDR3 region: CASSEVTEQYF. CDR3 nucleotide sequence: TGTGCCAGCAGTGAAGTGACCGAGCAGTACTTC.

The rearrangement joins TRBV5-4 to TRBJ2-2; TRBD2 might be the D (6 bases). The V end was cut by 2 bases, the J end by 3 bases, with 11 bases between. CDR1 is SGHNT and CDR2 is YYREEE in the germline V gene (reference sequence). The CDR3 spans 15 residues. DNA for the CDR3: TGTGCCAGCAGCTTTGGGGGGAGCCACACCGGGGAGCTGTTTTTT. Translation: CASSFGGSHTGELFF. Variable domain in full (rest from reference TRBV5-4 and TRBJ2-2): ETGVTQSPTHLIKTRGQQVTLRCSSQSGHNTVSWYQQALGQGPQFIFQYYREEENGRGNFPPRFSGLQFPNYSSELNVNALELDDSALYLCASSFGGSHTGELFFGEGSRLTVL.

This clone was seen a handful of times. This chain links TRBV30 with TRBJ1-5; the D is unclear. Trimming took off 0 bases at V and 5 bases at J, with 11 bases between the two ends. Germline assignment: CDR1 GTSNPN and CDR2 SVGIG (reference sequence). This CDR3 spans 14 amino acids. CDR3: CAWSVVGFDQPQHF. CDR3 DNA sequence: TGTGCCTGGAGTGTAGTAGGGTTCGATCAGCCCCAGCATTTT.

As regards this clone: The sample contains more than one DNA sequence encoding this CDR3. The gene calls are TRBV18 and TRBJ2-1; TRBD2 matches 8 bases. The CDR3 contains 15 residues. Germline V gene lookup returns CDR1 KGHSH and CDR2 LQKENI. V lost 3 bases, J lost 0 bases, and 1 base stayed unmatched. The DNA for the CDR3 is TGTGCCAGCTCACCCGGGACTAGCTCCTACAATGAGCAGTTCTTC. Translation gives CASSPGTSSYNEQFF.

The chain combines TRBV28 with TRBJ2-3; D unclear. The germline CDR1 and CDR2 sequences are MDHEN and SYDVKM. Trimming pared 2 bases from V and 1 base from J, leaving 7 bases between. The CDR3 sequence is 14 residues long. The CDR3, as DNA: TGTGCCAGCAGTTTAGGGGTGGGCACAGATACGCAGTATTTT. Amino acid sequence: CASSLGVGTDTQYF.

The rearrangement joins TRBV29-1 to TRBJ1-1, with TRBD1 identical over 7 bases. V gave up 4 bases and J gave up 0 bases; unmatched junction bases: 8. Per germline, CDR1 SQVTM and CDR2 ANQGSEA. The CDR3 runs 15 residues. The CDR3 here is CSVGAYRGMNTEAFF. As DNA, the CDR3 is TGCAGCGTTGGGGCATACAGGGGCATGAACACTGAAGCTTTCTTT.

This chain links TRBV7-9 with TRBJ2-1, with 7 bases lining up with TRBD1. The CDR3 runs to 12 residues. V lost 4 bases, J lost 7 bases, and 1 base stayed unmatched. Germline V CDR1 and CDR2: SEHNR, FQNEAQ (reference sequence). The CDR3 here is CASSSTGNEQFF. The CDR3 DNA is TGTGCCAGCAGCTCGACAGGGAATGAGCAGTTCTTC.